Each of the 9 T cell receptor beta chains below was sequenced from the same sample in a study of T cell repertoires in cytomegalovirus infection. These TCRs' antigens remain unknown. A single record per CDR3 protein comes from TCRdb applying MiXCR to the reads. The repertoire holds 800,000 to 950,000 distinct CDR3 sequences, with over 25% as singletons. The sample here was cultured CD8+ T cells from PBMCs, taken from culture after CMV antigen stimulation. The receptors come from a human donor in good health (CMV status not recorded). Some clones in this sample may be carry-over from other donors' samples.

This clonotype turned up a few times. The rearrangement joins TRBV7-9 to TRBJ2-7; D may correspond to TRBD1 or TRBD2 (5 bases each). Between the trimmed V and J ends, which lost 4 bases and 2 bases, there was a span of 15 bases. CDR3 length: 15 residues. Germline CDR1 is SEHNR and CDR2 is FQNEAQ (reference sequence). The CDR3 here is CASSSGTQGAYEQYF. The DNA of the CDR3 is TGTGCCAGCAGCTCCGGAACCCAGGGAGCCTACGAGCAGTACTTC.

At least ten counts were recorded for this clonotype. V gene TRBV7-6 combines with J gene TRBJ2-7, with D perhaps TRBD1 (5 bases). The germline gives CDR1 SGHVS, CDR2 FNYEAQ. The V end lost 4 bases, the J end lost 2 bases, and 21 bases lay between the germline ends. The CDR3 extends over 17 amino acids. CDR3 residues: CASSSSEPNRLPYEQYF. The CDR3 DNA reads TGTGCCAGCAGCTCAAGTGAACCTAACAGGCTCCCCTACGAGCAGTACTTC.

A note on this clonotype: This may stem from a read error, because a much larger clone lies one nucleotide away. The chain couples TRBV6-1 to TRBJ1-5; D is unresolved. CDR1 and CDR2 from the germline V gene are MNHNS and SASEGT. The CDR3 totals 16 residues. Trimming pared 7 bases from V and 5 bases from J, leaving 21 bases between. The CDR3 DNA follows: TGTGCCAGCAATCAGACGCGGGTCACGGGCGATCAGCCCCAGCATTTT. It is translated as CASNQTRVTGDQPQHF.

The table lists this clonotype with a few counts. V gene TRBV6-2 or TRBV6-3 combines with J gene TRBJ1-5, with 7 positions matching TRBD1. V dropped 6 bases and J dropped 2; count of bases not matched to a gene: 10. The CDR3 length is 16 residues. The germline gives CDR1 MNHEY, CDR2 SVGEGT. CDR3 bases: TGTGCCAGCAGCCCGACAGGGCCCAGGGGCAATCAGCCCCAGCATTTT. This encodes CASSPTGPRGNQPQHF.

The chain recombines TRBV7-9 with TRBJ2-7, with D perhaps given as TRBD1 or TRBD2 (5 bases each). The V gene's germline CDR1 is SEHNR and CDR2 FQNEAQ (reference sequence). The CDR3 consists of 15 residues. V lost 4 bases and J 4 bases, leaving 17 bases between the germline ends. In nucleotides, the CDR3 is TGTGCCAGCAGCTCCCAGGGAAGCCTAGCATACGAGCAGTACTTC. Protein product: CASSSQGSLAYEQYF.

In its sample, this clonotype was seen many times. The chain has TRBV7-6 and TRBJ2-5, with 10 positions matching TRBD2. V shed 5 bases, J shed 3 bases, and the junction held 3 bases outside the gene matches. The CDR3 is 14 residues long. In germline, CDR1 is SGHVS, CDR2 FNYEAQ. For the CDR3, the DNA is TGTGCCAGCAGCCGCCTAGCGGGGGAAGAGACCCAGTACTTC. Amino acid sequence: CASSRLAGEETQYF.

This chain joins TRBV12-3 or TRBV12-4 and TRBJ2-1; D uncertain. Trimming removed 8 bases at V and 12 bases at J, with 11 bases between. CDR3 length: 10 residues. CDR3 DNA: TGTGCCAGCGCCCATCTGGGGCAGTTCTTC. This codes for CASAHLGQFF.

The rearrangement uses TRBV4-1 and TRBJ1-1; possibly TRBD1 for D (5 bases). The CDR3 has 16 residues. V was cut by 1 base and J by 6 bases, with 18 bases left in between. The germline V gene encodes CDR1 MGHRA and CDR2 YSYEKL. DNA of the CDR3: TGCGCCAGCAGCCAAGTTGGGGGACCGGGTGGGGCTGAAGCTTTCTTT. It yields the protein CASSQVGGPGGAEAFF.

This clonotype was seen repeatedly, ten times or more. This rearrangement joins TRBV12-5 to TRBJ2-7, with unresolved D. The CDR3 is made up of 12 amino acids. The ends were cut back, 0 bases at V and 3 bases at J, with 3 bases in the middle. The germline V gene encodes CDR1 LGHNT and CDR2 FRNRAP. Written as DNA, the CDR3 is TGTGCTAGTGGTTTGGTAAACTACGAGCAGTACTTC. Its translation: CASGLVNYEQYF.